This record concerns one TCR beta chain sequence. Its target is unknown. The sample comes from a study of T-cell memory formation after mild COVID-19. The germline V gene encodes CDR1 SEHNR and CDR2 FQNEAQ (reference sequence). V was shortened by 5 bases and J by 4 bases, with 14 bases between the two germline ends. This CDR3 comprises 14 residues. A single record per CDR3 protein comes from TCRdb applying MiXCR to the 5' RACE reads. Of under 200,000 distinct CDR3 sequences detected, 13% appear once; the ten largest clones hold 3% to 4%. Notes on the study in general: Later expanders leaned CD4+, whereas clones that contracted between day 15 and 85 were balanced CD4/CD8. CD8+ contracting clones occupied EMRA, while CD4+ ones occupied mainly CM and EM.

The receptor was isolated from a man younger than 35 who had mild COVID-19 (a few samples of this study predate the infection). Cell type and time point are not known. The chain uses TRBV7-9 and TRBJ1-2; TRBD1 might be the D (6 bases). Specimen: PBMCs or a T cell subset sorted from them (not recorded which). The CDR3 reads CASSVDRIVYGYTF. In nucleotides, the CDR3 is TGTGCCAGCAGCGTCGACAGGATCGTCTATGGCTACACCTTC.